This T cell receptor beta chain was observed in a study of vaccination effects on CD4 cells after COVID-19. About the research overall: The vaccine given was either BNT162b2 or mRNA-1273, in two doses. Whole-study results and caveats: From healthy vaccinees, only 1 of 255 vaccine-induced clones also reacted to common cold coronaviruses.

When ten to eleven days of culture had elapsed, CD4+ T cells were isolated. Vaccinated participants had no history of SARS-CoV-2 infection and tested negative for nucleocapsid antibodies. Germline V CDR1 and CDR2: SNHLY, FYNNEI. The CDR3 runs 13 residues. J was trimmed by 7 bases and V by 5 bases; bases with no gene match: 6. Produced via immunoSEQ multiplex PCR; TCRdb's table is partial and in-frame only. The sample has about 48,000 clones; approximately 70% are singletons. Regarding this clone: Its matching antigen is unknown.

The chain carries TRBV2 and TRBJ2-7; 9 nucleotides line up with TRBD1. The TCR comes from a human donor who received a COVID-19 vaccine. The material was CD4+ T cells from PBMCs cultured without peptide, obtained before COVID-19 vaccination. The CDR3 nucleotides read TGTGCCAGCAGTCGGGACAGGGTATCGGAGCAGTACTTC. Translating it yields CASSRDRVSEQYF. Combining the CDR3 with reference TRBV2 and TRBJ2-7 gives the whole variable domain EPEVTQTPSHQVTQMGQEVILRCVPISNHLYFYWYRQILGQKVEFLVSFYNNEISEKSEIFDDQFSVERPDGSNFTLKIRSTKLEDSAMYFCASSRDRVSEQYFGPGTRLTVT.